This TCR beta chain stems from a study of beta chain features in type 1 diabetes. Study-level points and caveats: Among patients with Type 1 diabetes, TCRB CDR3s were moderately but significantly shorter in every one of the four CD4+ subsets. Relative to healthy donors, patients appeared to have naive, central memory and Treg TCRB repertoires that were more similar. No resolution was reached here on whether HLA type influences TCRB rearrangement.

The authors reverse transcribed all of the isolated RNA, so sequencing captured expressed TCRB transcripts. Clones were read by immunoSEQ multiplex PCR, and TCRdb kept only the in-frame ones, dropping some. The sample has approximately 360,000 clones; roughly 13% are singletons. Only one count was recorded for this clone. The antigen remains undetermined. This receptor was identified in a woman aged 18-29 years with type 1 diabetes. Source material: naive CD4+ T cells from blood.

The CDR3 bases are TGTGCCAGCAGAAGGCGGGAGAGGAGGCATGAGCAGTTCTTC. It specifies CASRRRERRHEQFF. The chain employs TRBV13 and TRBJ2-1; 7 positions agree with TRBD2. The CDR3 spans 14 residues. V lost 6 bases and J lost 8; bases outside the gene matches: 10. The germline CDR1 and CDR2 sequences are PRHDT and FYEKMQ (reference sequence).